The TCR beta chain described here comes from a study of blood T cells in healthy people across ages. This clonotype was observed a few times. Its antigen remains unidentified. Each individual donor underwent a draw of roughly 10 milliliters of peripheral blood. Study observations and caveats: Possibly confounding the expanded clonotype changes was the fact that donor CMV status was unknown.

There are 12 residues in the CDR3. The V end lost 3 bases, the J end lost 7 bases, and 7 bases lay between the germline ends. Germline V CDR1 and CDR2: KGHSH, LQKENI. The second PCR ran roughly 7 to 11 cycles with a sample-barcoded 5' primer and J-beta primers. TCRdb recomputed calls from the 5' RACE reads with MiXCR, one row per CDR3 protein. The sample holds more than 900,000 distinct CDR3 sequences, almost 30% seen once. These records were also assigned to another study, of T cells of mothers and their children. As reported in that work: Related mother-child pairs shared slightly more overlap than unrelated pairs, but the difference was non-significant.

The gene calls are TRBV18 and TRBJ2-1; the D call may be TRBD1 or TRBD2 (5 bases each). This TCR was recovered from a woman aged 40 to 55 in good health. Sequenced: blood. The CDR3 DNA sequence: TGTGCCAGCTCACCCAGGGAGAATGAGCAGTTCTTC. Translation: CASSPRENEQFF.